The 11 T cell receptor beta chains reported below all come from one sample, sequenced in a study of blood T cells in healthy people across ages. A second PCR of 7 to 11 cycles used a sample-barcoded 5' primer and a J-beta primer mix. MiXCR, run by TCRdb on the 5' RACE reads, gives a single entry per CDR3 protein. The data hold 700,000 to 950,000 distinct CDR3 sequences, with roughly 41% observed a single time. The sequencing input was blood. The receptors originated from a woman aged 60-70 years in good health.

A few counts support this clonotype. The chain has TRBV6-2 or TRBV6-3 and TRBJ1-1, with D possibly being TRBD1 (6 bases). The length of the CDR3 is 12 residues. The V gene lost 2 bases and the J gene lost 11 bases, with 12 bases spanning the gap. The germline gives CDR1 MNHEY, CDR2 SVGEGT. The CDR3 protein is CASSYDRHRAFF. CDR3 coding DNA: TGTGCCAGCAGTTACGACAGGCATCGGGCTTTCTTT.

The rearrangement uses TRBV27 and TRBJ2-5; 9 bases match TRBD2. The J call may not be correct, given that the DNA end is closer to TRBJ2-7. This CDR3 region has 17 residues. Germline V gene data show CDR1 as MNHEY and CDR2 as SMNVEV (reference sequence). CDR3: CASSWGASGNGKYEQYF. CDR3 DNA sequence: TGTGCCAGCAGTTGGGGCGCTAGCGGGAACGGAAAATACGAGCAGTACTTC.

The chain carries TRBV27 and TRBJ2-5, with 10 bases that match TRBD1. The J call may be faulty, since TRBJ2-7 better matches the DNA end. Per germline, CDR1 MNHEY and CDR2 SMNVEV (reference sequence). The CDR3 extends over 14 amino acids. CDR3 in amino acids: CASSRRQGAGEQYF. Written as DNA, the CDR3 is TGTGCCAGCAGTCGCAGACAGGGGGCCGGCGAGCAGTACTTC.

This clonotype was counted between two and nine times. This rearrangement joins TRBV12-3 or TRBV12-4 to TRBJ2-3; D gene unclear. This CDR3 comprises 11 residues. V lost 8 bases and J lost 5, with 8 bases in between. For the CDR3, the DNA is TGTGCCAGCGGCTTGGGAGATACGCAGTATTTT. Translation: CASGLGDTQYF.

The chain employs TRBV4-1 and TRBJ2-6; D not resolved. Germline values: CDR1 MGHRA, CDR2 YSYEKL. The CDR3 runs 16 residues. Trimming left V 1 base short and J 0 bases short, with 7 bases between. DNA for the CDR3: TGCGCCAGCAGCCAAGGTGTGGGCTCTGGGGCCAACGTCCTGACTTTC. It specifies CASSQGVGSGANVLTF.

About this clonotype: A single base separates this from a much larger clone, so it may be a read error. The chain couples TRBV29-1 to TRBJ2-5, with D possibly matching TRBD2 (6 bases). The germline V and J ends were trimmed by 7 bases and 11 bases, with 23 bases remaining between them. The CDR3 extends over 13 amino acids. Germline assignment: CDR1 SQVTM and CDR2 ANQGSEA. The CDR3 spells CSAKHGRGNEQYF. The CDR3 DNA is TGCAGCGCCAAGCACGGGAGAGGGAATGAGCAGTACTTC.

This chain joins TRBV9 and TRBJ2-6, with D unclear. Germline assignment: CDR1 SGDLS and CDR2 YYNGEE. The ends were cut back, 0 bases at V and 0 bases at J, with 7 bases in the middle. The CDR3 covers 16 residues. The CDR3 sequence: CASSVERVSGANVLTF. The CDR3 nucleotides are TGTGCCAGCAGCGTAGAACGGGTCTCTGGGGCCAACGTCCTGACTTTC.

The rearrangement uses TRBV7-2 and TRBJ2-1; 8 bases line up with TRBD2. Germline trimming cut 7 bases from V and 8 bases from J; bases unmatched to any gene: 13. The CDR3 sequence is 15 residues long. Germline V CDR1 and CDR2: SGHTA, FQGNSA. In DNA form, the CDR3 reads TGTGCCAGCACCCCGGATAGCGGGGTATACGATGAGCAGTTCTTC. Encoded protein: CASTPDSGVYDEQFF. Drawing the rest from reference TRBV7-2 and TRBJ2-1, the complete variable domain is GAGVSQSPSNKVTEKGKDVELRCDPISGHTALYWYRQSLGQGLEFLIYFQGNSAPDKSGLPSDRFSAERTGGSVSTLTIQRTQQEDSAVYLCASTPDSGVYDEQFFGPGTRLTVL.

The chain links TRBV18 to TRBJ1-6; 7 bases agree with TRBD1. V dropped 6 bases and J dropped 6; count of bases not matched to a gene: 5. The CDR3 sequence is 14 residues long. Germline V gene lookup returns CDR1 KGHSH and CDR2 LQKENI. This CDR3 reads CASSPTGFNSPLHF. In DNA form, the CDR3 reads TGTGCCAGCTCGCCGACAGGGTTTAATTCACCCCTCCACTTT. Based on the CDR3 plus reference TRBV18 and TRBJ1-6, the full variable domain is NAGVMQNPRHLVRRRGQEARLRCSPMKGHSHVYWYRQLPEEGLKFMVYLQKENIIDESGMPKERFSAEFPKEGPSILRIQQVVRGDSAAYFCASSPTGFNSPLHFGNGTRLTVT.

Only a few counts were recorded for this clonotype. This chain joins TRBV4-2 and TRBJ2-7; D remains unclear. The ends were cut back, 2 bases at V and 0 bases at J, with 11 bases in the middle. The germline gives CDR1 LGHNA, CDR2 YNFKEQ. This CDR3 is built from 15 residues. This CDR3 is CASSQSSTVSYEQYF. CDR3 nucleotides: TGTGCCAGCAGCCAATCGTCGACTGTCTCCTACGAGCAGTACTTC.

The chain couples TRBV2 to TRBJ1-2; no definite D call. The germline gives CDR1 SNHLY, CDR2 FYNNEI. The CDR3 consists of 16 residues. Between the trimmed V and J ends, which lost 0 bases and 8 bases, there was a span of 19 bases. The CDR3 sequence is CASSEAPSPYGGGYTF. The CDR3 bases are TGTGCCAGCAGTGAAGCTCCGTCTCCCTATGGAGGAGGCTACACCTTC.